This TCR beta chain was recovered during a study of tumor-infiltrating lymphocytes in primary liver carcinoma. Notes on the study in general: Pairs comparing tumor with adjacent tissue or blood overlapped less than pairs drawn from tumor regions.

Per the germline V gene, CDR1 is MDHEN and CDR2 is SYDVKM. The CDR3 has 14 residues. V dropped 5 bases and J dropped 6; count of bases not matched to a gene: 4. Total RNA amounting to 450 to 500 ng was the source from which TCR beta cDNA was made with a constant-region primer. Amplification in three nested multiplex PCR rounds with slightly modified ARM-PCR gave rise to TCR beta libraries. Each of the first two PCR rounds ran 9 to 11 cycles with TRBV1-TRBV30 forward and C-beta reverse primers. TCRdb called the multiplex PCR reads again in MiXCR, with one record for every CDR3 protein. The sample has almost 200,000 distinct CDR3 sequences; approximately 65% are singletons. For blood RNA, unsorted whole blood served as the source, and germline DNA was extracted too. A remark on this clonotype: Its cognate antigen is unknown.

Sequenced input: peripheral blood. This chain connects TRBV28 to TRBJ2-1; 10 positions match TRBD2. The sequence was collected from a woman in her sixties or seventies with primary liver carcinoma and hepatitis B virus infection. CDR3 loop: CASSPPSGGNEQFF. CDR3 bases: TGTGCCAGCAGTCCCCCTAGCGGGGGCAATGAGCAGTTCTTC.